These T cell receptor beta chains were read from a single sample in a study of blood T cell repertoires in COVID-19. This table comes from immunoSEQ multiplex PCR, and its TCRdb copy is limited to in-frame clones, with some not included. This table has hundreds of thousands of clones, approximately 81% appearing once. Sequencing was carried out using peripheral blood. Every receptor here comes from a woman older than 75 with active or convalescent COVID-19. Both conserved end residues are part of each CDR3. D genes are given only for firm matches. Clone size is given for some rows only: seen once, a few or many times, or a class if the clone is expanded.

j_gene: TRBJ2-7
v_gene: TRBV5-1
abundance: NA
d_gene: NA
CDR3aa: CASSLALAVAEQYF
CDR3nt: TGCGCCAGCAGCTTGGCTCTAGCCGTCGCCGAGCAGTACTTC

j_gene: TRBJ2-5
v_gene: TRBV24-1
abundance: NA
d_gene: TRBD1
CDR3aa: CATSDPIDRGRVETQYF
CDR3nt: TGTGCCACCAGTGATCCGATCGACAGGGGTCGGGTCGAGACCCAGTACTTC

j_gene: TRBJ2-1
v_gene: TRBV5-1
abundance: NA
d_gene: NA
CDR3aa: CASSPEPGNEQFF
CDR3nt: TGCGCCAGCAGCCCCGAACCGGGCAATGAGCAGTTCTTC

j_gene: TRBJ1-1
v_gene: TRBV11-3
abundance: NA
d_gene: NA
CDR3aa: CASSPTNAEAFF
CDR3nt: TGTGCCAGCAGCCCGACTAATGCTGAAGCTTTCTTT

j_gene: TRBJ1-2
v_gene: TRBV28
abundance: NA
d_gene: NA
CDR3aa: CASSWGVGYGYTF
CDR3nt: TGTGCCAGCAGTTGGGGGGTGGGCTATGGCTACACCTTC

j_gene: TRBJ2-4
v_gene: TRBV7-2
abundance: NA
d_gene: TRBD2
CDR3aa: CASSLLGGLAKNIQYF
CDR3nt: TGTGCCAGCAGCTTATTGGGGGGGTTAGCCAAAAACATTCAGTACTTC

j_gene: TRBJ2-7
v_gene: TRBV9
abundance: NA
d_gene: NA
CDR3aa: CASSVGPGLTYEQYF
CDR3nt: TGTGCCAGCAGCGTAGGCCCGGGACTGACTTACGAGCAGTACTTC

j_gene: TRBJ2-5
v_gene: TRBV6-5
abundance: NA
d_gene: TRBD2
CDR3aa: CASRRAGGIGETQYF
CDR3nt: TGTGCCAGCAGGAGAGCGGGAGGGATAGGAGAGACCCAGTACTTC

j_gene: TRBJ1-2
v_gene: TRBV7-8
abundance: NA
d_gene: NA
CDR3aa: CASSLFLAANYGYTF
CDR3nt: TGTGCCAGCAGCTTATTCCTCGCGGCTAACTATGGCTACACCTTC

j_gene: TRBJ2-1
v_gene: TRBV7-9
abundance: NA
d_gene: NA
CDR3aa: CASSLSGTYNEQFF
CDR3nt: TGTGCCAGCAGCTTGAGCGGAACCTACAATGAGCAGTTCTTC

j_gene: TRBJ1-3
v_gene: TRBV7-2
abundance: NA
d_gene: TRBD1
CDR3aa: CASSFGQGPLSGNTIYF
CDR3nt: TGTGCCAGCAGCTTCGGACAGGGGCCTCTCTCTGGAAACACCATATATTTT

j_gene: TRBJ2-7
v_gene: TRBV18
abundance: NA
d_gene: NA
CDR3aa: CASSPLGGSGEQYF
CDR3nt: TGTGCCAGCTCCCCCCTAGGGGGATCGGGCGAGCAGTACTTC

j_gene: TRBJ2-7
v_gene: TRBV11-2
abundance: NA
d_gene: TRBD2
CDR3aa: CASSIELADSYEQYF
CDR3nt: TGTGCCAGCAGCATCGAACTAGCGGATTCCTACGAGCAGTACTTC

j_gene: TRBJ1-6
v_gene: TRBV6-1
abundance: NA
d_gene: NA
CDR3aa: CASSDVGGYNSPLHF
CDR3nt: TGTGCCAGCAGTGACGTGGGGGGCTATAATTCACCCCTCCACTTT

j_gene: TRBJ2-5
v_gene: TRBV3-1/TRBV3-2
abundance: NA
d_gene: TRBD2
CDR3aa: CASSQFGLASQETQYF
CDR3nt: TGTGCCAGCAGCCAATTTGGACTAGCGAGCCAAGAGACCCAGTACTTC

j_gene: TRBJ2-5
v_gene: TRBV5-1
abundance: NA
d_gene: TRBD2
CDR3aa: CASSPGLAGETQYF
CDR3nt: TGCGCCAGCAGCCCCGGACTAGCCGGAGAGACCCAGTACTTC

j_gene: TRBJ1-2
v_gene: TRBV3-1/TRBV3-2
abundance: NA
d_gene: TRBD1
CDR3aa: CASSLPGTGGYTF
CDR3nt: TGTGCCAGCAGCCTTCCCGGGACAGGGGGCTACACCTTC

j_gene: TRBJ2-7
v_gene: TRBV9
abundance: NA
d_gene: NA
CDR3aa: CASSVGPLPEQYF
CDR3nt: TGTGCCAGCAGCGTCGGTCCGTTGCCCGAGCAGTACTTC

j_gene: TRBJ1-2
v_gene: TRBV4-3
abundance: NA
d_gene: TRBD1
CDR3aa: CASSQGDRESSGYTF
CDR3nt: TGCGCCAGCAGCCAAGGGGACAGGGAGAGCTCTGGCTACACCTTC

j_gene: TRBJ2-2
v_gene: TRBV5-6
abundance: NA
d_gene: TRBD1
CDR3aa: CASSDRANTGELFF
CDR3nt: TGTGCCAGCAGCGACAGGGCGAACACCGGGGAGCTGTTTTTT

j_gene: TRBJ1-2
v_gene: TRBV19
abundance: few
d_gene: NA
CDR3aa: CATTAGAANYGYTF
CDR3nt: TGTGCCACTACGGCGGGGGCTGCTAACTATGGCTACACCTTC

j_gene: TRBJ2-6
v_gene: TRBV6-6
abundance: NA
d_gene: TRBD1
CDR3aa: CASSYGTGTGANVLTF
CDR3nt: TGTGCCAGCAGTTACGGGACAGGGACTGGGGCCAACGTCCTGACTTTC

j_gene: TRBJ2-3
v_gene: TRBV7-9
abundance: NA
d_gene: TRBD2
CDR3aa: CASSLRAGVTDTQYF
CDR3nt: TGTGCCAGCAGCTTAAGAGCGGGGGTCACAGATACGCAGTATTTT

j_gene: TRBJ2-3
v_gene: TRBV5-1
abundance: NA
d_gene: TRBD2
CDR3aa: CASSQVAGGPSTDTQYF
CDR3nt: TGCGCCAGCAGCCAAGTAGCGGGAGGGCCTAGCACAGATACGCAGTATTTT

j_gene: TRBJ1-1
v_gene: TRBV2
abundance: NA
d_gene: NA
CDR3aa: CASSVDSGTEAFF
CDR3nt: TGTGCCAGCAGTGTTGACAGCGGGACTGAAGCTTTCTTT

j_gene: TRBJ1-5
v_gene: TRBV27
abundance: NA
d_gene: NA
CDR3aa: CASSPLGSGNQPQHF
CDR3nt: TGTGCCAGCAGTCCCCTCGGGAGCGGCAATCAGCCCCAGCATTTT

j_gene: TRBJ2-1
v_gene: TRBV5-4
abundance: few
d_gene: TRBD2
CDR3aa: CASSRGTSGNYNEQFF
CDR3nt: TGTGCCAGCAGCCGAGGGACTAGCGGAAACTACAATGAGCAGTTCTTC

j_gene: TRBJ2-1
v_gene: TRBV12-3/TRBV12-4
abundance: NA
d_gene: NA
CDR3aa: CASSRTNYNEQFF
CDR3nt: TGTGCCAGCAGTCGGACTAACTACAATGAGCAGTTCTTC

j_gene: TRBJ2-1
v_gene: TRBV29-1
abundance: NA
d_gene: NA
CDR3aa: CSADTVDEQFF
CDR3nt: TGCAGCGCGGACACCGTGGATGAGCAGTTCTTC

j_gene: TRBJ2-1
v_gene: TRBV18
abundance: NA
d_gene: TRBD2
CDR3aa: CASSPPSGGSYNEQFF
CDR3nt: TGTGCCAGCTCACCACCCTCCGGGGGGTCATACAATGAGCAGTTCTTC

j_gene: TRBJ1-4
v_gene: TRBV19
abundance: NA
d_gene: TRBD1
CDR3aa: CASSKEQGATNEKLFF
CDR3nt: TGTGCCAGTAGTAAGGAGCAGGGGGCAACTAATGAAAAACTGTTTTTT

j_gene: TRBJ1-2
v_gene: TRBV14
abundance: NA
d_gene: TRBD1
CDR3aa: CASSQVTGDNYGYTF
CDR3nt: TGTGCCAGCAGCCAAGTGACAGGGGATAACTATGGCTACACCTTC

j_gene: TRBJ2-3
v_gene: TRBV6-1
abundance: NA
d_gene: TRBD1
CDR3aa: CASSDRGNTDTQYF
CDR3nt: TGTGCCAGCAGTGACAGGGGGAACACAGATACGCAGTATTTT

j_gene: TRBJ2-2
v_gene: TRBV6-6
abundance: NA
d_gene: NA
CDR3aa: CASSTPGTGELFF
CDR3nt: TGTGCCAGCAGTACCCCCGGGACCGGGGAGCTGTTTTTT

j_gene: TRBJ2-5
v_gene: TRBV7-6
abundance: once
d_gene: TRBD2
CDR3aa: CASSTLAGVFETQYF
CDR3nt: TGTGCCAGCAGCACTTTAGCGGGAGTGTTTGAGACCCAGTACTTC

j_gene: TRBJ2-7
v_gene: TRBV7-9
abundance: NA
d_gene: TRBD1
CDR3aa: CASSFNDRGGEQYF
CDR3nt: TGTGCCAGCAGCTTCAACGACAGGGGAGGCGAGCAGTACTTC

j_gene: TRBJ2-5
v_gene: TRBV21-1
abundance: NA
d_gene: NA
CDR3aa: CARTTGRETQYF
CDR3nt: TGTGCCAGGACCACAGGTCGGGAGACCCAGTACTTC

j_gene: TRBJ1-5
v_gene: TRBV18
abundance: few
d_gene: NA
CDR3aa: CASSPQGRNQPQHF
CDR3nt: TGTGCCAGCTCACCTCAGGGTCGCAATCAGCCCCAGCATTTT

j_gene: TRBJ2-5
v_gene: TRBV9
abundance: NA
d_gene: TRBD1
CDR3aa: CASSARQGSGETQYF
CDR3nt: TGTGCCAGCAGCGCCCGACAGGGATCGGGAGAGACCCAGTACTTC

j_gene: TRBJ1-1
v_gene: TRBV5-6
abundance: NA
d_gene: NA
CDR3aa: CASSLSLDREAFF
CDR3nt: TGTGCCAGCAGCTTGTCATTGGACAGAGAAGCTTTCTTT

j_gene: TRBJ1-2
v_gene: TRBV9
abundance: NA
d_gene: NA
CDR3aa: CASSVRGGLYGYTF
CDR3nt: TGTGCCAGCAGCGTCCGAGGGGGATTATATGGCTACACCTTC

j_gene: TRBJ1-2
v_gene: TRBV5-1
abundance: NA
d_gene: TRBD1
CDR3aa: CASSPGQGVRGYTF
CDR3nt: TGCGCCAGCAGCCCCGGACAGGGGGTTAGAGGCTACACCTTC

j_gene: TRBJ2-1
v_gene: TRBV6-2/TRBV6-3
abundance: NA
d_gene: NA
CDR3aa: CASSYSAFSRNEQFF
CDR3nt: TGTGCCAGCAGTTACTCTGCGTTTAGCCGGAATGAGCAGTTCTTC

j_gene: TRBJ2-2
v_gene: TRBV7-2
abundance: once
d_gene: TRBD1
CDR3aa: CASSQTRGIAVSGELFF
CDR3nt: TGTGCCAGCAGTCAAACCAGGGGGATCGCAGTTTCGGGGGAGCTGTTTTTT

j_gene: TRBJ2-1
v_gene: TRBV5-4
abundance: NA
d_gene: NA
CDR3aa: CASRLSGVTVYEQFF
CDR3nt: TGTGCCAGCAGGCTCTCGGGGGTTACGGTCTATGAGCAGTTCTTC

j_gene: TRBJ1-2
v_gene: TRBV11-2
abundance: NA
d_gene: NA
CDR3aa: CASTPGDRLNYGYTF
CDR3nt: TGTGCCAGCACCCCAGGGGATCGCCTTAACTATGGCTACACCTTC

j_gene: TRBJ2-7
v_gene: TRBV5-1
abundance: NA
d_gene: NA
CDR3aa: CASSFGQNTYEQYF
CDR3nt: TGCGCCAGCAGCTTCGGACAGAACACCTACGAGCAGTACTTC

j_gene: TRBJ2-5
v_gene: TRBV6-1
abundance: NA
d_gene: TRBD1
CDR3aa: CASSEEVQGAQETQYF
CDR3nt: TGTGCCAGCAGTGAGGAAGTTCAGGGGGCACAAGAGACCCAGTACTTC

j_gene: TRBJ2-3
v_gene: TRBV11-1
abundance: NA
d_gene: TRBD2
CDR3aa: CASSPGGGGASDTQYF
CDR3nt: TGTGCCAGCAGCCCTGGGGGCGGGGGGGCCTCAGATACGCAGTATTTT

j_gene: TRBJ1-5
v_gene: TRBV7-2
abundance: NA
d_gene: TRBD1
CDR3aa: CASSSTGGAGNQPQHF
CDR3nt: TGTGCCAGCAGCTCCACAGGGGGCGCGGGCAATCAGCCCCAGCATTTT

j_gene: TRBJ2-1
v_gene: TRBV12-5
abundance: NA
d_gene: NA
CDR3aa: CASGSNQVSVPNEQFF
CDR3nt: TGTGCTAGTGGTTCCAACCAAGTAAGCGTCCCCAATGAGCAGTTCTTC

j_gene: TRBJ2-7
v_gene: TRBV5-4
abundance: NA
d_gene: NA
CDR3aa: CASSGAGNSYEQYF
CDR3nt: TGTGCCAGCTCCGGGGCGGGGAACTCCTACGAGCAGTACTTC

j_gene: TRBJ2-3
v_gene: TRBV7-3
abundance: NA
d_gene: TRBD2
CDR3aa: CASTSQRGVSTDTQYF
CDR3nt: TGTGCCAGCACCTCACAGCGGGGGGTTAGCACAGATACGCAGTATTTT